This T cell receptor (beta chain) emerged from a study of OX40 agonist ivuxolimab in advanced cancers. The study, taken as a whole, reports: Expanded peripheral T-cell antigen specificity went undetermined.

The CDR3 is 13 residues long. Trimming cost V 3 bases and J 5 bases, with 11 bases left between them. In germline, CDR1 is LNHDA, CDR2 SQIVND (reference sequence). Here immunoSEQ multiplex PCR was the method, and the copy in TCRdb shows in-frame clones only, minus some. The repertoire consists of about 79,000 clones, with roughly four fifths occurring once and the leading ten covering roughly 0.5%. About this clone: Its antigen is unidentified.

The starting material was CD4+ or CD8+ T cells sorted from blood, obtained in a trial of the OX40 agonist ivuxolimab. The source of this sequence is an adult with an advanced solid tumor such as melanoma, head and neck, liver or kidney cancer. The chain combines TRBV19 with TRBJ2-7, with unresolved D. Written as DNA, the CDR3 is TGTGCCAGTAGTATTGCAGGTATCAACGAGCAGTACTTC. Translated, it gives CASSIAGINEQYF.